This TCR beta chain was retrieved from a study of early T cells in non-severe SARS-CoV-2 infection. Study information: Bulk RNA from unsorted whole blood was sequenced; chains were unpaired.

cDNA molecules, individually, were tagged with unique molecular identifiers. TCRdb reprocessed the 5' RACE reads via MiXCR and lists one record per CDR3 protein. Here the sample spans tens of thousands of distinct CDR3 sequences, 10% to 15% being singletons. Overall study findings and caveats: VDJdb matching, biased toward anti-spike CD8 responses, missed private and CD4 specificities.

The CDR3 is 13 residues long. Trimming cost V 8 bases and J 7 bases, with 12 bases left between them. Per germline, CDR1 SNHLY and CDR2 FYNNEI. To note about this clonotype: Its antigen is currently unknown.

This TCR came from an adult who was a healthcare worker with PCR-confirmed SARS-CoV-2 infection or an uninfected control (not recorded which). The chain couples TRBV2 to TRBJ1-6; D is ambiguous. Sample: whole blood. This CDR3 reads CASRAALNSPLHF. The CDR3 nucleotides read TGTGCCAGCCGGGCAGCACTCAATTCACCCCTCCACTTT.